Below, 30 T cell receptor beta chains from the same sample are listed, as sequenced in a study of PD-L1 blockade in urothelial cancer. Clones were read by immunoSEQ multiplex PCR, and TCRdb kept only the in-frame ones, dropping some. Counted here are around 120,000 clones, 70% to 85% occurring once; the ten biggest clones make up around 2.4%. The source material was PBMCs, sampled around atezolizumab (anti-PD-L1) treatment. These receptors were collected from a man between 45 and 60 years old with urothelial cancer.

The CDR3 spells CASSSRLAGVENEQFF. The CDR3 DNA follows: TGTGCCAGCAGCTCTCGACTAGCGGGAGTTGAAAATGAGCAGTTCTTC. The rearrangement uses TRBV7-6 and TRBJ2-1; 12 nucleotides align to TRBD2. The length of the CDR3 is 16 residues. Germline trimming cut 4 bases from V and 7 bases from J; bases unmatched to any gene: 8. Germline CDR1 is SGHVS and CDR2 is FNYEAQ.

V is TRBV5-1 and J is TRBJ2-1; 10 bases fit TRBD2. The CDR3 is 15 amino acids. Losses at the gene ends were 3 bases for V and 8 bases for J; bases not matched to a gene: 8. Germline V gene data show CDR1 as SGHRS and CDR2 as YFSETQ. CDR3 nucleotide sequence: TGCGCCAGCAGCTCCTCTAGCGGGAGTTTTGATGAGCAGTTCTTC. It is translated as CASSSSSGSFDEQFF. The full variable domain, with the rest looked up from reference TRBV5-1 and TRBJ2-1, is KAGVTQTPRYLIKTRGQQVTLSCSPISGHRSVSWYQQTPGQGLQFLFEYFSETQRNKGNFPGRFSGRQFSNSRSEMNVSTLELGDSALYLCASSSSSGSFDEQFFGPGTRLTVL.

The rearrangement uses TRBV19 and TRBJ1-1; TRBD1 is a possible D gene (5 bases). Germline values: CDR1 LNHDA, CDR2 SQIVND (reference sequence). With 5 bases removed from V and 1 base from J, the gap between germline ends came to 14 bases. CDR3 length: 15 residues. This CDR3 is CASSFDRRENTEAFF. CDR3 coding DNA: TGTGCCAGTAGTTTTGACAGAAGGGAGAACACTGAAGCTTTCTTT.

The chain couples TRBV28 to TRBJ2-6; D is perhaps TRBD1 (5 bases). Trimming took off 1 base at V and 2 bases at J, with 6 bases between the two ends. Germline assignment: CDR1 MDHEN and CDR2 SYDVKM. The CDR3 is 15 residues long. As DNA, the CDR3 is TGTGCCAGCAGTTTATCAGGGACTGGGGCCAACGTCCTGACTTTC. Its translation is CASSLSGTGANVLTF.

V gene TRBV7-2 combines with J gene TRBJ2-3; D gene uncertain. The CDR3 contains 15 residues. The V gene lost 5 bases and the J gene lost 0 bases, with 12 bases spanning the gap. CDR1 is SGHTA and CDR2 is FQGNSA in the germline V gene. CDR3 DNA: TGTGCCAGCAGCCCTCGTGGTAGCAGCACAGATACGCAGTATTTT. The encoded protein is CASSPRGSSTDTQYF.

This sequence joins TRBV11-3 and TRBJ2-2; 12 bases line up with TRBD2. This CDR3 is 14 amino acids long. J lost 7 bases, V lost 5 bases, and 2 bases had no gene match. CDR1 is SGHNT and CDR2 is YENEEA in the germline V gene. In DNA, the CDR3 is TGTGCCAGCAGCGGACTAGCGGGGCGCGGGGAGCTGTTTTTT. Translated, it gives CASSGLAGRGELFF.

This clone showed up just once. V is TRBV5-1 and J is TRBJ2-1; D perhaps matches TRBD2 (5 bases). CDR1 SGHRS and CDR2 YFSETQ come from the germline V gene. This CDR3 has 13 residues. Deletions cut 2 bases from V and 12 bases from J, with 15 bases between. The CDR3 sequence: CASSFSSDTVQFF. Written as DNA, the CDR3 is TGCGCCAGCAGCTTTAGTAGCGATACGGTGCAGTTCTTC. The full variable domain, with the rest looked up from reference TRBV5-1 and TRBJ2-1, is KAGVTQTPRYLIKTRGQQVTLSCSPISGHRSVSWYQQTPGQGLQFLFEYFSETQRNKGNFPGRFSGRQFSNSRSEMNVSTLELGDSALYLCASSFSSDTVQFFGPGTRLTVL.

This clone was found once. V gene TRBV2 combines with J gene TRBJ1-4, with 9 nucleotides matching TRBD1. The CDR3 is 13 amino acids. Germline V gene lookup returns CDR1 SNHLY and CDR2 FYNNEI. The V segment lost 9 bases and the J segment 8 bases; nucleotides outside the gene matches: 7. The DNA of the CDR3 is TGTGCCAGACCCGGGACAGGGTGGGAAAAACTGTTTTTT. Protein product: CARPGTGWEKLFF. The full variable domain, rest sourced from reference TRBV2 and TRBJ1-4, is EPEVTQTPSHQVTQMGQEVILRCVPISNHLYFYWYRQILGQKVEFLVSFYNNEISEKSEIFDDQFSVERPDGSNFTLKIRSTKLEDSAMYFCARPGTGWEKLFFGSGTQLSVL.

J is TRBJ2-7 and V is TRBV4-1, with 10 bases aligning to TRBD1. J lost 6 bases, V lost 2 bases, and 10 bases had no gene match. CDR1 and CDR2 from the germline V gene are MGHRA and YSYEKL. The length of the CDR3 is 16 residues. The CDR3 loop is CASSQRTGTGVSEQYF. The CDR3 DNA reads as TGCGCCAGCAGCCAAAGGACCGGGACAGGGGTTAGCGAGCAGTACTTC.

The V call is TRBV18, the J call TRBJ1-2, with D possibly being TRBD1 (5 bases). This CDR3 region has 15 residues. Trimming cost V 3 bases and J 4 bases, with 15 bases left between them. Germline CDR1 KGHSH, CDR2 LQKENI. The CDR3 spells CASSPSEGPIYGYTF. The CDR3, as DNA: TGTGCCAGCTCACCTTCGGAGGGGCCCATCTATGGCTACACCTTC.

The V and J genes are TRBV19 and TRBJ2-6; 9 positions match TRBD1. The CDR3 is 19 residues long. Germline CDR1 and CDR2: LNHDA and SQIVND (reference sequence). Trimming cost V 5 bases and J 1 base; bases outside gene matches: 12. The CDR3 nucleotides read TGTGCCAGTAGTTCGGGACAGGGCGGTTTAGAGTCTGGGGCCAACGTCCTGACTTTC. This sequence encodes CASSSGQGGLESGANVLTF.

The genes are TRBV5-6 and TRBJ2-3; the D gene is possibly TRBD2 (5 bases). Trimming took off 4 bases at V and 1 base at J, with 13 bases between the two ends. The CDR3 has 15 amino acids. Germline V gives CDR1 SGHDT, CDR2 YYEEEE. The CDR3 is CASSQPTGGTDTQYF. The CDR3 DNA sequence: TGTGCCAGCAGCCAACCTACCGGGGGCACAGATACGCAGTATTTT.

This chain links TRBV19 with TRBJ2-5; 10 bases fit TRBD2. CDR3 size: 15 residues. V shed 6 bases, J shed 5 bases, and the junction held 9 bases outside the gene matches. CDR1 is LNHDA and CDR2 is SQIVND in the germline V gene (reference sequence). CDR3 nucleotides: TGTGCCAGTAGCGGACTAGCGGCCCCGGGGGAGACCCAGTACTTC. Translated, it gives CASSGLAAPGETQYF.

The rearrangement joins TRBV5-6 to TRBJ2-5; 8 nucleotides align to TRBD1. In germline, CDR1 is SGHDT, CDR2 YYEEEE. V was pared by 3 bases and J by 5 bases, with 6 bases of the junction left unmatched. The CDR3 extends over 14 amino acids. CDR3 in DNA: TGTGCCAGCAGCTCTCAGGGGGCTGGGGAGACCCAGTACTTC. Encoded protein: CASSSQGAGETQYF.

This sequence joins TRBV5-1 and TRBJ2-7, with D perhaps matching TRBD2 (5 bases). Germline lookup yields CDR1 SGHRS and CDR2 YFSETQ. CDR3 length: 13 amino acids. V shed 4 bases and J shed 4 bases, with 12 bases lying between them. Written as DNA, the CDR3 is TGCGCCAGCAGCAAGGGCTCGGGGTACGAGCAGTACTTC. This translates into CASSKGSGYEQYF.

The V and J genes are TRBV27 and TRBJ2-1; a weak D match, TRBD2 (6 bases). The CDR3 spans 15 residues. CDR1 is MNHEY and CDR2 is SMNVEV in the germline V gene (reference sequence). V dropped 2 bases and J dropped 3 bases, with 11 bases sitting between them. CDR3 amino acids: CASSLPGAIYNEQFF. The CDR3 coding sequence is TGTGCCAGCAGTTTACCGGGAGCTATCTACAATGAGCAGTTCTTC.

The chain is built from TRBV5-4 and TRBJ2-2; 8 bases line up with TRBD1. The CDR3 has 15 amino acids. CDR1 SGHNT and CDR2 YYREEE come from the germline V gene (reference sequence). Trimming cost V 3 bases and J 7 bases; bases outside gene matches: 8. The CDR3 loop is CASSSETGVSGELFF. The CDR3 DNA sequence: TGTGCCAGCAGCTCCGAGACAGGGGTGAGCGGGGAGCTGTTTTTT. The full variable domain, with the rest looked up from reference TRBV5-4 and TRBJ2-2, is ETGVTQSPTHLIKTRGQQVTLRCSSQSGHNTVSWYQQALGQGPQFIFQYYREEENGRGNFPPRFSGLQFPNYSSELNVNALELDDSALYLCASSSETGVSGELFFGEGSRLTVL.

The chain is built from TRBV11-1 and TRBJ2-1, with 9 bases identical to TRBD2. Trimming cost V 1 base and J 8 bases; bases outside gene matches: 9. Germline lookup yields CDR1 SGHAT and CDR2 FQDESV (reference sequence). The CDR3 consists of 16 residues. In DNA form, the CDR3 reads TGTGCCAGCAGCTTAGGCGGGAGGGCCTATGACTATGAGCAGTTCTTC. This translates into CASSLGGRAYDYEQFF.

This clone was observed a single time. The rearrangement links TRBV5-4 to TRBJ2-7; 7 nucleotides agree with TRBD2. This CDR3 contains 16 residues. V lost 0 bases to trimming and J lost 4 bases; unmatched junction nucleotides: 10. CDR1 is SGHNT and CDR2 is YYREEE in the germline V gene (reference sequence). Here the CDR3 DNA reads TGTGCCAGCAGCTTGGGAGGCGTCGGGAGGAATTACGAGCAGTACTTC. It yields the protein CASSLGGVGRNYEQYF.

The gene calls are TRBV21-1 and TRBJ1-5. TRBV21-1 has pseudogene status. The CDR3 sequence is 17 residues long. Here the CDR3 reads CASSNRGNVRSNQPQHF. CDR3 DNA: TGTGCCAGCAGCAATCGAGGGAACGTCCGGAGCAATCAGCCCCAGCATTTT.

The DNA for the CDR3 is TGCGCCAGCAGCTTGGAGGCAGGGGGATACCCTTATGGCTACACCTTC. Translating gives CASSLEAGGYPYGYTF. The V call is TRBV5-1, the J call TRBJ1-2; 7 bases fit TRBD1. The CDR3 runs to 16 residues. CDR1 and CDR2 from the germline V gene are SGHRS and YFSETQ. The trim removed 0 bases at V and 5 bases at J, leaving 10 bases unmatched. The full variable domain, in which reference TRBV5-1 and TRBJ1-2 provide the parts outside the CDR3, is KAGVTQTPRYLIKTRGQQVTLSCSPISGHRSVSWYQQTPGQGLQFLFEYFSETQRNKGNFPGRFSGRQFSNSRSEMNVSTLELGDSALYLCASSLEAGGYPYGYTFGSGTRLTVV.

The chain employs TRBV28 and TRBJ2-5; 8 bases fit TRBD2. Germline V gives CDR1 MDHEN, CDR2 SYDVKM. V was pared by 2 bases and J by 5 bases, with 10 bases of the junction left unmatched. CDR3 length equals 16 residues. CDR3 nucleotides: TGTGCCAGCAGTTTACCCGGGACTAGGGGGTGGGAGACCCAGTACTTC. Translating gives CASSLPGTRGWETQYF. Using reference TRBV28 and TRBJ2-5 for the parts outside the CDR3, the full variable domain is DVKVTQSSRYLVKRTGEKVFLECVQDMDHENMFWYRQDPGLGLRLIYFSYDVKMKEKGDIPEGYSVSREKKERFSLILESASTNQTSMYLCASSLPGTRGWETQYFGPGTRLLVL.

CDR3 DNA: TGTGCCAGCAGTTCACAGGGGGCGCTTGGCTACACCTTC. Protein sequence: CASSSQGALGYTF. V and J are TRBV28 and TRBJ1-2; 9 nucleotides agree with TRBD1. CDR3 length equals 13 residues. CDR1 and CDR2 from the germline V gene are MDHEN and SYDVKM. The junction had 4 bases not matched to a gene; V was cut back by 4 bases and J by 7 bases.

The chain has TRBV6-4 and TRBJ2-1, with 9 bases fitting TRBD2. Trimming at V came to 2 bases and at J to 1 base, leaving 0 bases not matched to a gene. There are 15 residues in the CDR3. Germline lookup yields CDR1 MRHNA and CDR2 SNTAGT. The CDR3 loop reads CASSDAGGSYNEQFF. CDR3 bases: TGTGCCAGCAGTGACGCGGGAGGGTCCTACAATGAGCAGTTCTTC.

The chain joins TRBV18 to TRBJ2-7; 10 positions match TRBD2. CDR3 length equals 15 residues. Germline CDR1 reads KGHSH; CDR2 reads LQKENI. Trimming cost V 5 bases and J 0 bases; bases outside gene matches: 4. The CDR3 region has the DNA TGTGCCAGCTCAGAGGTAGCGGGGGGCTCCTACGAGCAGTACTTC. Translating gives CASSEVAGGSYEQYF.

The CDR3 is CASRAPRDSSGTSGRAPYEQYF. The CDR3 DNA sequence: TGTGCCAGCAGGGCTCCCAGGGACAGCTCCGGGACTAGCGGGAGGGCCCCCTACGAGCAGTACTTC. The chain links TRBV2 to TRBJ2-7; 16 bases align to TRBD2. The CDR3 extends over 22 amino acids. Per germline, CDR1 SNHLY and CDR2 FYNNEI. V lost 6 bases to trimming and J lost 2 bases; unmatched junction nucleotides: 22.

This clone came up a few times. The chain combines TRBV5-1 with TRBJ1-4, with D possibly matching TRBD1 (5 bases). V was pared by 4 bases and J by 2 bases, with 9 bases between. The CDR3 spans 14 residues. Germline V gene sequence: CDR1 SGHRS, CDR2 YFSETQ. The CDR3 bases are TGCGCCAGCAGCACCCGGGGGACTAATGAAAAACTGTTTTTT. It is translated as CASSTRGTNEKLFF. Looking up the rest from reference TRBV5-1 and TRBJ1-4 gives the full variable domain: KAGVTQTPRYLIKTRGQQVTLSCSPISGHRSVSWYQQTPGQGLQFLFEYFSETQRNKGNFPGRFSGRQFSNSRSEMNVSTLELGDSALYLCASSTRGTNEKLFFGSGTQLSVL.

The gene calls are TRBV9 and TRBJ1-6; 9 bases fit TRBD1. The CDR3 is 14 amino acids. Germline V gene lookup returns CDR1 SGDLS and CDR2 YYNGEE. Losses at the gene ends were 4 bases for V and 10 bases for J; bases not matched to a gene: 6. CDR3: CASSPQGARSPLHF. The DNA for the CDR3 is TGTGCCAGCAGCCCACAGGGGGCTCGATCACCCCTCCACTTT. Variable domain in full (rest from reference TRBV9 and TRBJ1-6): DSGVTQTPKHLITATGQRVTLRCSPRSGDLSVYWYQQSLDQGLQFLIQYYNGEERAKGNILERFSAQQFPDLHSELNLSSLELGDSALYFCASSPQGARSPLHFGNGTRLTVT.

This clone was recorded only once. The chain joins TRBV7-3 to TRBJ2-7; 12 nucleotides match TRBD1. The germline gives CDR1 SGHTA, CDR2 FQGTGA. The CDR3 sequence is 16 residues long. J gave up 3 bases and V 5 bases, and 8 bases lay outside the gene matches. DNA of the CDR3: TGTGCCAGCAGCCAAACCGGGACAGGGGGCTTCTACGAGCAGTACTTC. The encoded protein is CASSQTGTGGFYEQYF.

In this sample, this clone turned up a few times. The rearrangement links TRBV6-6 to TRBJ2-1; D perhaps matches TRBD1 (6 bases). Trimming stripped 6 bases from V and 6 bases from J, with 18 bases between. Germline lookup yields CDR1 MNHNY and CDR2 SVGAGI (reference sequence). There are 15 residues in the CDR3. The CDR3 spells CASRTQGAEGNEQFF. The DNA of the CDR3 is TGTGCCAGCAGGACACAGGGTGCAGAGGGCAATGAGCAGTTCTTC.